These 13 T cell receptor beta chains came from one sample sequenced in a study of long-term antiretroviral therapy in people with HIV. Running of the v3.0 immunoSEQ assay took place at survey level. Clones were sequenced by immunoSEQ multiplex PCR, and TCRdb holds only the in-frame ones, with some missing. This sample has about 25,000 clones, with around three quarters found just once. The input for sequencing was unsorted PBMCs, taken 2.1 years after starting antiretroviral therapy. The source of these receptors is a man aged 25-45 years with HIV.

The chain employs TRBV28 and TRBJ2-7; D could derive from TRBD1 or TRBD2 (5 bases each). V was pared by 3 bases and J by 1 base, with 10 bases between. The germline CDR1 and CDR2 sequences are MDHEN and SYDVKM. This CDR3 region has 14 residues. This CDR3 reads CASSLGVGSYEQYF. The CDR3, as DNA: TGTGCCAGCAGTTTGGGGGTCGGATCCTACGAGCAGTACTTC.

J is TRBJ2-7 and V is TRBV10-3, with no clear D. This CDR3 contains 11 residues. The germline gives CDR1 ENHRY, CDR2 SYGVKD. Trimming stripped 8 bases from V and 0 bases from J, with 5 bases between. The CDR3 bases are TGTGCCATCGCGAGCTCCTACGAGCAGTACTTC. This encodes CAIASSYEQYF.

The CDR3 reads CASSPGQGGYEQYF. The CDR3 DNA reads TGTGCCAGCAGTCCGGGACAGGGGGGCTACGAGCAGTACTTC. The chain links TRBV6-5 to TRBJ2-7, with 11 bases fitting TRBD1. Germline V gene sequence: CDR1 MNHEY, CDR2 SVGAGI. V shed 5 bases and J 3 bases; nucleotides not matched to a gene: 3. This CDR3 spans 14 amino acids.

The gene calls are TRBV29-1 and TRBJ1-1, with 8 nucleotides matching TRBD1. V dropped 4 bases and J dropped 2; count of bases not matched to a gene: 3. CDR1 and CDR2 (germline): SQVTM, ANQGSEA. The CDR3 has 13 residues. In nucleotides, the CDR3 is TGCAGCGTTGGAACAGGGGGAAACACTGAAGCTTTCTTT. Amino acid sequence: CSVGTGGNTEAFF.

The sample holds a few counts of this clone. The chain carries TRBV19 and TRBJ1-3, with D hard to call. Germline V gene sequence: CDR1 LNHDA, CDR2 SQIVND (reference sequence). V lost 10 bases, J lost 3 bases, and 10 bases lay in between. This CDR3 contains 12 residues. CDR3 region: CATRTYGNTIYF. The CDR3 DNA reads TGTGCCACCCGAACTTATGGAAACACCATATATTTT.

V usage is TRBV7-9 and J usage is TRBJ2-7; unclear D gene. From germline, CDR1 is SEHNR and CDR2 FQNEAQ (reference sequence). Trimming shortened V by 4 bases and J by 6 bases, and 10 bases separated the two germline ends. This CDR3 has 12 residues. CDR3 sequence (DNA): TGTGCCAGCAGCTCCGTGGAAGTCGAGCAGTACTTC. The encoded protein is CASSSVEVEQYF.

The chain uses TRBV11-1 and TRBJ1-4; maybe TRBD1 (6 bases). The CDR3 sequence is 16 residues long. Germline-derived CDR1 and CDR2 are SGHAT and FQDESV (reference sequence). The V end was cut by 2 bases, the J end by 5 bases, with 15 bases between. The CDR3 sequence is CASSLQSAGVNEKLFF. As DNA, the CDR3 is TGTGCCAGCAGCTTACAGTCGGCAGGGGTAAATGAAAAACTGTTTTTT.

The V and J genes are TRBV30 and TRBJ2-1; D may be TRBD1 (5 bases). CDR1 and CDR2 from the germline V gene are GTSNPN and SVGIG (reference sequence). This CDR3 contains 17 residues. The germline V and J ends were trimmed by 3 bases and 4 bases, with 22 bases remaining between them. Written as DNA, the CDR3 is TGTGCCTGGAGACAGAGACAGTTACCATTGTCTTACAATGAGCAGTTCTTC. Residues: CAWRQRQLPLSYNEQFF.

The chain carries TRBV27 and TRBJ1-1; 7 bases fit TRBD1. Germline trimming cut 4 bases from V and 4 bases from J; bases unmatched to any gene: 3. The CDR3 has 13 amino acids. CDR1 is MNHEY, CDR2 SMNVEV, per germline (reference sequence). DNA for the CDR3: TGTGCCAGCAGTTCGACAGGGCCCACTGAAGCTTTCTTT. It translates to CASSSTGPTEAFF.

The chain uses TRBV6-1 and TRBJ2-5; TRBD1 matches at 9 bases. This CDR3 is built from 14 residues. With 5 bases clipped from V and 3 bases from J, the junction kept 4 bases outside the gene matches. The germline V gene has CDR1 MNHNS and CDR2 SASEGT. The CDR3 coding sequence is TGTGCCAGCAGTTTCGACAGGGGGAAAGAGACCCAGTACTTC. Its protein is CASSFDRGKETQYF.

This clone appeared a few times. The chain links TRBV6-6 to TRBJ1-3, with D possibly TRBD1 on 6 matching bases. V shed 2 bases and J shed 0 bases, with 8 bases lying between them. The germline V gene encodes CDR1 MNHNY and CDR2 SVGAGI (reference sequence). CDR3 size: 15 residues. CDR3 coding DNA: TGTGCCAGCAGTTACGGACAGCGCTCTGGAAACACCATATATTTT. Its protein product is CASSYGQRSGNTIYF.

The chain has TRBV29-1 and TRBJ1-2; no clear D gene. The V and J ends lost 6 bases and 7 bases respectively, with 18 bases between them. Germline V gives CDR1 SQVTM, CDR2 ANQGSEA. The CDR3 spans 13 residues. The CDR3 here is CSVDVRQGGGYTF. The CDR3 region has the DNA TGCAGCGTCGACGTTCGACAAGGAGGTGGCTACACCTTC.

This chain links TRBV6-5 with TRBJ2-1, with a tentative D call TRBD2 (6 bases). Trimming pared 4 bases from V and 7 bases from J, leaving 17 bases between. The CDR3 is made up of 15 amino acids. The germline gives CDR1 MNHEY, CDR2 SVGAGI. The CDR3 coding sequence is TGTGCCAGCAGTTCTGGGACTTCGGAATGGAATGAGCAGTTCTTC. It encodes CASSSGTSEWNEQFF.